What follows are 5 T cell receptor beta chains derived from one specimen sequenced in a study of blood T cell repertoires in COVID-19. Profiled with immunoSEQ multiplex PCR; TCRdb holds only in-frame clones, not every one. The table shows some 200,000 clones, with more than 75% occurring only once. The specimen sequenced was PBMCs or T cells enriched from blood (not recorded which). All receptors derive from a woman in her thirties or forties with acute COVID-19.

This sequence joins TRBV7-9 and TRBJ2-5; unclear D gene. Between the trimmed V and J ends, which lost 4 bases and 0 bases, there was a span of 3 bases. The germline CDR1 and CDR2 sequences are SEHNR and FQNEAQ (reference sequence). The CDR3 is 12 residues long. The CDR3 DNA follows: TGTGCCAGCAGCTCATACCAAGAGACCCAGTACTTC. It specifies CASSSYQETQYF.

The V gene is TRBV7-3, the J gene TRBJ1-6, with a weak D call TRBD1 (6 bases). Germline V CDR1 and CDR2: SGHTA, FQGTGA. V lost 5 bases, J lost 8 bases, and 13 bases lay in between. The CDR3 totals 14 residues. This CDR3 reads CASSAQYRDSPLHF. In nucleotides, the CDR3 is TGTGCCAGCAGCGCGCAATACAGGGATTCACCCCTCCACTTT.

The chain uses TRBV7-6 and TRBJ2-1; 7 nucleotides align to TRBD1. Unmatched junction bases numbered 6, after V lost 4 bases and J lost 0 bases. The CDR3 spans 16 residues. The germline V gene has CDR1 SGHVS and CDR2 FNYEAQ. Here the CDR3 reads CASSSTGVGSYNEQFF. DNA for the CDR3: TGTGCCAGCAGCTCTACAGGGGTTGGCTCCTACAATGAGCAGTTCTTC.

The CDR3 region is CASRTGVYQPQHF. In DNA form, the CDR3 reads TGTGCCAGCAGGACAGGGGTATATCAGCCCCAGCATTTT. The genes are TRBV2 and TRBJ1-5; TRBD1 matches at 8 bases. This CDR3 is 13 amino acids long. Germline V CDR1 and CDR2: SNHLY, FYNNEI. The V and J ends lost 6 bases and 5 bases, in that order; junction bases with no gene match: 3.

The chain employs TRBV6-5 and TRBJ2-7; D may be TRBD2 (5 bases). The CDR3 is 12 residues long. The V and J ends lost 6 bases and 7 bases respectively, with 13 bases between them. The germline CDR1 and CDR2 sequences are MNHEY and SVGAGI. The CDR3 loop is CASSPGPGEQYF. As DNA, the CDR3 is TGTGCCAGCAGCCCCGGACCGGGGGAGCAGTACTTC.